The rows below give T cell receptor beta chains drawn from one sample of a study of regulatory T cells in long-lasting Graves disease. One entry per CDR3 protein, called by TCRdb with MiXCR from the multiplex PCR reads. Here the sample spans about 430,000 distinct CDR3 sequences, 21% being singletons. The starting material was peripheral blood mononuclear cells (PBMCs), obtained when the disease was refractory, from a patient treated with antithyroid drugs. The source of these receptors is a female donor with Graves disease. Both conserved end residues are part of each CDR3. The D gene is left open where the match is weak.

>TRBV6-2/TRBV6-3|TRBD2|TRBJ2-5|15
CASRRTSGVQETQYF
>TRBV24-1|NA|TRBJ2-5|15
CATSDPDLRGETQYF
>TRBV20-1|TRBD1|TRBJ1-4|14
CSALVQGVDEKLFF
>TRBV19|NA|NA|13
CASSIRGRGEQFF
>TRBV12-3/TRBV12-4|NA|TRBJ2-6|19
CASSMEGQFPGSGANVLTF
>TRBV6-1|NA|TRBJ1-5|15
CASSEGEYSNQPQHF
>TRBV12-3/TRBV12-4|NA|TRBJ2-7|17
CASSLPGGAAGGYEQYF
>TRBV24-1|NA|TRBJ1-1|13
CATRDTGNTEAFF
>TRBV12-3/TRBV12-4|NA|TRBJ1-1|14
CASSFGGGGTEAFF
>TRBV5-5|TRBD1|TRBJ1-2|15
CASYQGAATHYGYTF
>TRBV12-3/TRBV12-4|NA|TRBJ2-5|12
CASRLYGETQYF
>TRBV29-1|NA|TRBJ1-1|14
CSVEDRQENTEAFF
>TRBV2|TRBD2|TRBJ2-7|15
CASRAGTSGFNEQYF
>TRBV29-1|TRBD2|TRBJ2-1|13
CSVAREGYNEQFF
>TRBV14|TRBD1|TRBJ1-1|15
CASSQPTGVKTEAFF
>TRBV11-2|NA|TRBJ1-2|14
CASSQTTLVYGYTF
>TRBV15|NA|TRBJ2-3|17
CATSRGTQGLGTDTQYF
>TRBV28|NA|TRBJ2-7|13
CASSYRVSYEQYF
>TRBV6-1|NA|TRBJ2-7|13
CASCQDSRYEQYF
>TRBV6-1|NA|TRBJ2-3|14
CASSEAGPVTKQYF
>TRBV20-1|NA|TRBJ2-2|16
CSARDPLGEGAGELFF
>TRBV27|NA|TRBJ2-5|18
CASSLSPSFTARQETQYF
>TRBV24-1|NA|TRBJ1-5|12
CATGVRNQPQHF
>TRBV12-3/TRBV12-4|NA|TRBJ2-7|15
CASSLTAGSPYEQYF
>TRBV28|NA|TRBJ1-5|12
CASRLGNQPQHF
>TRBV4-1|TRBD2|TRBJ2-4|16
CASSPGREGLGNIQYF
>TRBV15|TRBD2|TRBJ2-2|16
CATSGRLAGYTGELFF
>TRBV25-1|TRBD1|TRBJ1-1|14
CASSVTGPSPEAFF
>TRBV5-5|NA|TRBJ2-1|16
CASSISTGLAMNEQFF
>TRBV28|NA|TRBJ1-3|15
CASSSPIRPGNTIYF
>TRBV19|NA|TRBJ1-6|14
CASSRTEYNSPLHF
>TRBV20-1|TRBD1|TRBJ1-5|14
CSAGTGRSNQPQHF
>TRBV28|NA|TRBJ2-1|12
CASRVDYNEQFF
>TRBV7-9|NA|TRBJ2-5|16
CASNSDQGWLEETQYF
>TRBV27|TRBD2|TRBJ2-1|14
CASSLRAGVDEQFF
>TRBV10-3|NA|TRBJ2-7|16
CAISESVGMDTYEQYF
>TRBV7-9|TRBD1|TRBJ2-1|15
CASSFRDRATDEQFF
>TRBV28|NA|TRBJ2-7|13
CASRIAEAYEQYF
>TRBV15|NA|TRBJ2-5|13
CATLGTAKETQYF
>TRBV11-2|TRBD1|TRBJ1-2|14
CASSPSAGQVGYTF
>TRBV9|NA|TRBJ2-2|15
CASSVLGLGPGELFF
>TRBV29-1|TRBD1|TRBJ2-7|12
CSVGGTGGEQYF
>TRBV6-2/TRBV6-3|TRBD2|TRBJ2-1|16
CASSDSRGSIYNEQFF
>TRBV28|NA|TRBJ2-2|15
CASSTLQRNTGELFF
>TRBV4-2|TRBD1|TRBJ1-2|18
CASSQPSIRQGNNYGYTF
>TRBV28|TRBD1|TRBJ1-5|17
CASSLPPSDRHNQPQHF
>TRBV11-2|TRBD2|TRBJ2-1|15
CASSFRGGSYNEQFF
>TRBV5-6|NA|TRBJ2-5|14
CASSLAERKETQYF
>TRBV5-8|TRBD1|TRBJ2-5|18
CASSRGDSGTGLQETQYF
>TRBV2|NA|TRBJ1-5|14
CASSALGGRQPQHF
>TRBV2|TRBD2|TRBJ2-3|16
CASSGSTSDSTDTQYF
>TRBV14|NA|TRBJ2-4|15
CASSQRGFAKNIQYF
>TRBV27|TRBD1|TRBJ2-2|15
CASSFLTGFTGELFF
>TRBV28|NA|TRBJ1-1|14
CASSQPPGNTEAFF
>TRBV2|TRBD2|TRBJ2-3|15
CASSERDYVADTQYF
>TRBV15|NA|TRBJ1-5|15
CATSRVLGNNQPQHF
>TRBV12-3/TRBV12-4|TRBD1|TRBJ2-7|14
CASSQDRSSYEQYF
>TRBV3-1|TRBD1|TRBJ2-3|15
CASSQGDSQTDTQYF
>TRBV28|NA|TRBJ1-1|13
CASSSPPQVRAFF
>TRBV30|NA|TRBJ1-2|15
CAWSVRVWGDYGYTF